Listed below are T cell receptor beta chains from one sample, sequenced in a study of T-cell reconstitution after alpha-beta-depleted transplantation in children. TCRdb passed the PCR reads through MiXCR, listing each CDR3 protein once. The sample comprises about 270,000 distinct CDR3 sequences, 9.9% of which are singletons, and over 9% rests with the top ten. The specimen comprised PBMCs from the stem cell graft donor, sampled from the stem cell graft. The receptors derive from a human donor who donated a stem cell graft to a child with SCID. Both conserved end residues are part of each CDR3. A D gene is named only where the DNA matches it firmly. Where a row states a size, it is once, few, many or the class of an expanded clone; other rows omit it.

TRBV6-1	TRBJ1-2	TRBD1	few	TGTGCCACAAACGGACAGGGGGTATCTAACTATGGCTACACCTTC	CATNGQGVSNYGYTF
TRBV15	TRBJ2-5	TRBD2	few	TGTGCCACCAGGGCGGGGGTACAAGAGACCCAGTACTTC	CATRAGVQETQYF
TRBV12-3/TRBV12-4	TRBJ1-1	TRBD1	few	TGTGCCAGCAGGGGGACAGGGACCTTGAACACTGAAGCTTTCTTT	CASRGTGTLNTEAFF
TRBV20-1	TRBJ2-7	-	-	TGCAGTGCGCCAGGGATCTCCTACGAGCAGTACTTC	CSAPGISYEQYF
TRBV27	TRBJ2-1	-	few	TGTGCCAGCAAATACCCTGGGGCTACAAATGAGCAGTTCTTC	CASKYPGATNEQFF
TRBV18	TRBJ2-5	-	-	TGTGCCAGCTCACTGCTACGGACAGTAGGGGGAGAGACCCAGTACTTC	CASSLLRTVGGETQYF
TRBV19	TRBJ2-3	-	once	TGTGCCAGTAGGAGACAGGGCACAGATACGCAGTATTTT	CASRRQGTDTQYF
TRBV20-1	TRBJ1-2	-	-	TGCAGTGCTAGAGAGGAAGACAGCTATGGCTACACCTTC	CSAREEDSYGYTF
TRBV6-1	TRBJ2-3	-	-	TGTGCCAGCAGCACACCAGGCACAGATACGCAGTATTTT	CASSTPGTDTQYF
TRBV10-3	TRBJ1-1	-	few	TGTGCCATCAGTTTACAGGAGAACACTGAAGCTTTCTTT	CAISLQENTEAFF
TRBV5-5	TRBJ1-6	TRBD1	few	TGTGCCAGCAGTATCAGGGGGCGCGATTCACCCCTCCACTTT	CASSIRGRDSPLHF
TRBV6-1	TRBJ1-1	-	many	TGTGCCAGCAGGTGGGACGGTATGAACACTGAAGCTTTCTTT	CASRWDGMNTEAFF
TRBV10-2	TRBJ2-5	TRBD2	many	TGCGCCAGCAGTGAGTCGTTACGAGCGGGGGGCTCACAAGAGACCCAGTACTTC	CASSESLRAGGSQETQYF
TRBV7-9	TRBJ2-2	-	few	TGTGCCAGCAGCTCCGCCCTCACCGGGGAGCTGTTTTTT	CASSSALTGELFF
TRBV12-3/TRBV12-4	TRBJ1-2	-	few	TGTGCCAGCGGGAGTCACTATGGCTACACCTTC	CASGSHYGYTF
TRBV29-1	TRBJ1-2	-	few	TGCAGCGTTGATGGGGCCTGGGGTGGCTACACCTTC	CSVDGAWGGYTF
TRBV12-3/TRBV12-4	TRBJ2-5	TRBD2	many	TGTGCCAGCAGTCCGACTAGCGTACAAGAGACCCAGTACTTC	CASSPTSVQETQYF
TRBV5-1	TRBJ2-7	-	few	TGCGCCAGCAGCTTGGCCAGGATTGGCCACGAGCAGTACTTC	CASSLARIGHEQYF
TRBV12-3/TRBV12-4	TRBJ2-1	-	many	TGTGCCAGCAGTGGGGGGGGGGCATTCGATGAGCAGTTCTTC	CASSGGGAFDEQFF
TRBV7-2	TRBJ1-1	-	few	TGTGCCAGCAACCCAAGGGGCCCCCTCACTGAAGCTTTCTTT	CASNPRGPLTEAFF
TRBV6-5	TRBJ1-2	TRBD1	-	TGTGCCAGCAGTTCGCGACAGGGACCCAACTATGGCTACACCTTC	CASSSRQGPNYGYTF
TRBV12-5	TRBJ1-2	-	few	TGTGCTAGTGGTTTGGTACCTCGGACATGGGAATATGGCTACACCTTC	CASGLVPRTWEYGYTF
TRBV20-1	TRBJ2-7	TRBD1	few	TGCAGTGCTAGAGATGGTGGAGGACAGGGGGCCTACGAGCAGTACTTC	CSARDGGGQGAYEQYF
TRBV14	TRBJ2-3	-	-	TGTGCCAGCAGCCAACCACCCCCGGGAGATACGCAGTATTTT	CASSQPPPGDTQYF
TRBV5-1	TRBJ2-7	TRBD1	-	TGCGCCAGCAGTCTTACGGGACAGGGATCCTACGAGCAGTACTTC	CASSLTGQGSYEQYF
TRBV7-9	TRBJ2-7	-	-	TGTGCCAGCAGCCCACAGGGAGCTACGTACGAGCAGTACTTC	CASSPQGATYEQYF
TRBV5-1	TRBJ2-3	-	few	TGCGCCAGCAGCTTGGTCGGGGATGGAGTCACAGATACGCAGTATTTT	CASSLVGDGVTDTQYF
TRBV12-3/TRBV12-4	TRBJ1-1	-	few	TGTGCCAGCAGTCTCCCAAGAGTGAACACTGAAGCTTTCTTT	CASSLPRVNTEAFF
TRBV7-9	TRBJ2-5	TRBD2	-	TGTGCCAGCAGCCCCCCACGGGCGGGGGGTCAAGAGACCCAGTACTTC	CASSPPRAGGQETQYF
TRBV27	TRBJ1-6	-	few	TGTGCCAGCAGTTTAGTAGGGTTTAATTCACCCCTCCACTTT	CASSLVGFNSPLHF
TRBV20-1	TRBJ2-1	TRBD1	few	TGCAATCCAACGACAGGGCGAGACAATGAGCAGTTCTTC	CNPTTGRDNEQFF
TRBV3-1	TRBJ2-6	-	-	TGTGCCAGCTGCCAAGGGCTCTCTGGGGCCAACGTCCTGACTTTC	CASCQGLSGANVLTF
TRBV2	TRBJ2-2	-	few	TGTGCCAGCAGTGCCCGAGGGGCCGGGGAGCTGTTTTTT	CASSARGAGELFF
TRBV3-1	TRBJ2-1	-	many	TGTGCCAGCAGCCAAGATGCTCGAGAGAATGAGCAGTTCTTC	CASSQDARENEQFF
TRBV5-5	TRBJ2-7	-	few	TGTGCCAGCAGCTTCGGAGCCTTTAGCTCCTACGAGCAGTACTTC	CASSFGAFSSYEQYF
TRBV29-1	TRBJ2-2	-	many	TGCAGCGTTGCAGCTGGGGTCGGGGAGCTGTTTTTT	CSVAAGVGELFF
TRBV4-2	TRBJ2-7	-	-	TGTGCCAGCAGCCAAGATCGGGCAGGGGCCTACGAGCAGTACTTC	CASSQDRAGAYEQYF
TRBV18	TRBJ2-5	-	-	TGTGCCAGCTCACCACAAGCCCAAGAGACCCAGTACTTC	CASSPQAQETQYF
TRBV20-1	TRBJ2-7	TRBD1	few	TGCAGTGCTAACAGCTGGACAGGGGGTGCCTACGAGCAGTACTTC	CSANSWTGGAYEQYF
TRBV6-1	TRBJ2-7	-	-	TGTGCCAGCAGTGAAATAGTGGGAGACGAGCAGTACTTC	CASSEIVGDEQYF